A single sample is the source of the 5 T cell receptor beta chains below, sequenced in a study of blood T cell repertoires in COVID-19. TCRdb's copy holds only in-frame clones and misses some; the assay was immunoSEQ multiplex PCR. The table records about 42,000 clones, around 90% of them present only once. The material sequenced was peripheral blood. The receptors originated from a woman of 80 years or more in a cohort sampled during active or convalescent COVID-19.

The rearrangement joins TRBV6-1 to TRBJ2-7; 7 nucleotides line up with TRBD2. V dropped 3 bases and J dropped 2; count of bases not matched to a gene: 4. Germline V gene data show CDR1 as MNHNS and CDR2 as SASEGT. CDR3 length equals 14 residues. The CDR3 nucleotides read TGTGCCAGCAGTGAGGGGGGGTACCCCTACGAGCAGTACTTC. This translates into CASSEGGYPYEQYF.

This chain joins TRBV6-2 or TRBV6-3 and TRBJ1-5; 9 bases align to TRBD1. The CDR3 is 15 residues long. Germline V CDR1 and CDR2: MNHEY, SVGEGT. Unmatched junction bases numbered 6, after V lost 2 bases and J lost 7 bases. CDR3 DNA: TGTGCCAGCAGTTACCCGGGACAGGGTGGCCAGCCCCAGCATTTT. Translated, it gives CASSYPGQGGQPQHF.

In its sample, this clone was seen once. V gene TRBV9 combines with J gene TRBJ2-5; a possible D gene is TRBD1 (6 bases). This CDR3 spans 15 amino acids. Trimming removed 1 base from V and 5 bases from J, with 15 bases in between. Germline loops: CDR1 SGDLS, CDR2 YYNGEE. Written as DNA, the CDR3 is TGTGCCAGCAGCGTACAGGGGTCTGATTGGGAGACCCAGTACTTC. Its protein product is CASSVQGSDWETQYF.

The chain uses TRBV19 and TRBJ2-1, with 7 bases aligning to TRBD1. CDR1 and CDR2 from the germline V gene are LNHDA and SQIVND (reference sequence). J lost 15 bases, V lost 3 bases, and 17 bases had no gene match. This CDR3 has 15 amino acids. DNA for the CDR3: TGTGCCAGTAGTATCGGACCCGTCGGGACAGCCAGCTGGTTCTTC. Translation gives CASSIGPVGTASWFF.

The chain carries TRBV5-4 and TRBJ1-6, with 10 bases matching TRBD1. The CDR3 covers 16 residues. Germline V gives CDR1 SGHNT, CDR2 YYREEE (reference sequence). Losses at the gene ends were 4 bases for V and 4 bases for J; bases not matched to a gene: 5. The CDR3 reads CASSKDRGNYNSPLHF. The CDR3 DNA reads as TGTGCCAGCAGCAAGGACAGGGGGAATTATAATTCACCCCTCCACTTT.